This TCR beta chain originates from a study of OX40 agonist ivuxolimab in advanced cancers. Assay: immunoSEQ multiplex PCR; the TCRdb copy retains only in-frame clones and omits some. The repertoire holds around 60,000 clones, with around 90% as singletons. This CDR3 spans 14 amino acids. CDR1 MNHEY and CDR2 SMNVEV come from the germline V gene (reference sequence). V lost 5 bases and J 4 bases, leaving 14 bases between the germline ends. The V gene is TRBV27, the J gene TRBJ2-5, with D perhaps matching TRBD1 or TRBD2 (5 bases each). This TCR came from an adult with an advanced solid tumor such as melanoma, head and neck, liver or kidney cancer. Sequencing was performed on CD4+ or CD8+ T cells sorted from blood, taken in a trial of the OX40 agonist ivuxolimab. For the CDR3, the DNA is TGTGCCAGCAGTCCAACGTGGGACGGAGAGACCCAGTACTTC. Translation gives CASSPTWDGETQYF.